This T cell receptor (beta chain) appears in the sequencing data of a study of control samples from healthy donors and cancer patients. The method was immunoSEQ multiplex PCR; TCRdb's version includes in-frame clones alone and lacks a portion of them. The sample shows approximately 170,000 clones, roughly nine tenths of them seen only once. This clone was seen only once. Germline lookup yields CDR1 LNHNV and CDR2 YYDKDF (reference sequence). Trimming took 1 base from V and 9 from J, leaving 9 bases between them. The CDR3 has 12 residues. The receptor's source is a woman aged 25 to 39 in good health. What was sequenced was blood. The genes are TRBV15 and TRBJ2-5; D tentatively reads TRBD1 or TRBD2 (5 bases each). CDR3 protein: CATSRGGLAQYF. The CDR3 DNA reads TGTGCCACCAGCAGAGGGGGGTTGGCCCAGTACTTC.